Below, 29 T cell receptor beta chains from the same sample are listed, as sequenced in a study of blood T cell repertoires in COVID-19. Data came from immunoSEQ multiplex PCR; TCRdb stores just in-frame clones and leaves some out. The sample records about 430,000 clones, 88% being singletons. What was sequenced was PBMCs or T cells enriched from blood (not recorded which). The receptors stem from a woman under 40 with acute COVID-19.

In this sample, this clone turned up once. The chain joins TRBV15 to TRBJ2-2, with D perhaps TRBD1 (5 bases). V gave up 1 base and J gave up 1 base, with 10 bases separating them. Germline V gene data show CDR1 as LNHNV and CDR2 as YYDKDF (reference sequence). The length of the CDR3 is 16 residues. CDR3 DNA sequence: TGTGCCACCAGCAGAGTAGACAGAATGAACACCGGGGAGCTGTTTTTT. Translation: CATSRVDRMNTGELFF.

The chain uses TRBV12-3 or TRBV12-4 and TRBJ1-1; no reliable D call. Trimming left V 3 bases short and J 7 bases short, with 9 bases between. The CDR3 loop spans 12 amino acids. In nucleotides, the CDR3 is TGTGCCAGCAGTTTCGCGGGCTTTGAAGCTTTCTTT. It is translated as CASSFAGFEAFF.

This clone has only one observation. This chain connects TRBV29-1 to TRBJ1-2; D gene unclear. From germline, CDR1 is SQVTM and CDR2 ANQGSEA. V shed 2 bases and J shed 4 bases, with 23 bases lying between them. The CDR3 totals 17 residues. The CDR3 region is CSVEPPRSGGLVYGYTF. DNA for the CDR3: TGCAGCGTTGAACCCCCCCGCTCCGGAGGGTTAGTCTATGGCTACACCTTC.

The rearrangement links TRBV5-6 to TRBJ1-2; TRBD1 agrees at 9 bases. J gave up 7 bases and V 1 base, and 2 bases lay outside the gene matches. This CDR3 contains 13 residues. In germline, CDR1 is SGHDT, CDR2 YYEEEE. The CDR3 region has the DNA TGTGCCAGCAGCTTGCGACAGGGGGGTGGCTACACCTTC. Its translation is CASSLRQGGGYTF.

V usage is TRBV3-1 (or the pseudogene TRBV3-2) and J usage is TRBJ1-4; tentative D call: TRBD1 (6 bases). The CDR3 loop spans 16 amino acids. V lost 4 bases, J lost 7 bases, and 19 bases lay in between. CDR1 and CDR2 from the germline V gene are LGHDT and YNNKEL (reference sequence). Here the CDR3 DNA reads TGTGCCAGCAGCCCCCCACCGGGGGGCGGTGGTGAAAAACTGTTTTTT. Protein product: CASSPPPGGGGEKLFF.

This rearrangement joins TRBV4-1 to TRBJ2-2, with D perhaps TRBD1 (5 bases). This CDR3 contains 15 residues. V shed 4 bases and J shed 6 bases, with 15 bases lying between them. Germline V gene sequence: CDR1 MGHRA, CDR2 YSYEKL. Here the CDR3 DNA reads TGCGCCAGCAGCCCTCAACCAGGGATAGCCGGGGAGCTGTTTTTT. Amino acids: CASSPQPGIAGELFF.

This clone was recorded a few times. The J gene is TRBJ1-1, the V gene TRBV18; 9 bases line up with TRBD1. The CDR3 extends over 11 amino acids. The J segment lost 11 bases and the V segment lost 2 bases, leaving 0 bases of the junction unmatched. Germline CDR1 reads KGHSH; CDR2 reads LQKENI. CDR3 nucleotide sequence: TGTGCCAGCTCACCAGACAGGGGGGCTTTCTTT. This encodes CASSPDRGAFF.

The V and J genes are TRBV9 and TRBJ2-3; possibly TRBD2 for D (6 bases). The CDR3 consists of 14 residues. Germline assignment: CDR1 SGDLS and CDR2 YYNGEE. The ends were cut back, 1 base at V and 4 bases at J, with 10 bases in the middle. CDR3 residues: CASSVMAGPDTQYF. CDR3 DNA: TGTGCCAGCAGCGTAATGGCGGGACCAGATACGCAGTATTTT.

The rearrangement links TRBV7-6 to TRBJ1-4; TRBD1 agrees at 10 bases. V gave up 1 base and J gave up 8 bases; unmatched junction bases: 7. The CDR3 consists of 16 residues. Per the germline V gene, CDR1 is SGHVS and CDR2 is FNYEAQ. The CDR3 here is CASSLGTGGNGEKLFF. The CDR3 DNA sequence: TGTGCCAGCAGCTTAGGGACAGGGGGAAACGGCGAAAAACTGTTTTTT.

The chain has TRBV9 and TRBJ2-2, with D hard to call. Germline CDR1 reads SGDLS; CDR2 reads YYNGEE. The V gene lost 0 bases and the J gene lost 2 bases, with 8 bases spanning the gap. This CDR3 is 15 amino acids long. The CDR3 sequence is CASSVGLANTGELFF. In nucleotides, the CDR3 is TGTGCCAGCAGCGTAGGTTTGGCCAACACCGGGGAGCTGTTTTTT.

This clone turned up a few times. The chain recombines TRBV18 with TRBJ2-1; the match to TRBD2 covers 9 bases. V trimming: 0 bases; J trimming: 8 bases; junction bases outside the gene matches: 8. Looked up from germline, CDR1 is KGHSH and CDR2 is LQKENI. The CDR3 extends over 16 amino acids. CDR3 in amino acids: CASSPPSRGGQDEQFF. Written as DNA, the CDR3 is TGTGCCAGCTCACCACCTTCGCGGGGGGGCCAAGATGAGCAGTTCTTC. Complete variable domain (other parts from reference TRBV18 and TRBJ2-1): NAGVMQNPRHLVRRRGQEARLRCSPMKGHSHVYWYRQLPEEGLKFMVYLQKENIIDESGMPKERFSAEFPKEGPSILRIQQVVRGDSAAYFCASSPPSRGGQDEQFFGPGTRLTVL.

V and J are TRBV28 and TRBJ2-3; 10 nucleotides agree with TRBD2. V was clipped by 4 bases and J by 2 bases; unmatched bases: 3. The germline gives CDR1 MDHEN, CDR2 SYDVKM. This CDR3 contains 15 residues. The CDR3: CASSWTSGDTDTQYF. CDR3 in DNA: TGTGCCAGCAGTTGGACTAGCGGAGACACAGATACGCAGTATTTT.

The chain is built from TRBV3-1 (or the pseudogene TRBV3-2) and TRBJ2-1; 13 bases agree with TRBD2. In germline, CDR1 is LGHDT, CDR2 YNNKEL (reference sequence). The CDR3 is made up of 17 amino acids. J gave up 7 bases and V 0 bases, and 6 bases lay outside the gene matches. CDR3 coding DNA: TGTGCCAGCAGCCAAGACACAGGACTAGCGGGGGAAAATGAGCAGTTCTTC. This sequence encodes CASSQDTGLAGENEQFF.

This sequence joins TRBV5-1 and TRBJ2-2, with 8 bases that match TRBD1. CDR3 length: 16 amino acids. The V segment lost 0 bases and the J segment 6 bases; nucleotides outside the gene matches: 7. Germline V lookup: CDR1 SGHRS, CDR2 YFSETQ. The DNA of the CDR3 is TGCGCCAGCAGCTTGGATTGGACAGGGATCCCCGGGGAGCTGTTTTTT. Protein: CASSLDWTGIPGELFF. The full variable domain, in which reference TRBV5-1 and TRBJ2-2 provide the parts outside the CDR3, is KAGVTQTPRYLIKTRGQQVTLSCSPISGHRSVSWYQQTPGQGLQFLFEYFSETQRNKGNFPGRFSGRQFSNSRSEMNVSTLELGDSALYLCASSLDWTGIPGELFFGEGSRLTVL.

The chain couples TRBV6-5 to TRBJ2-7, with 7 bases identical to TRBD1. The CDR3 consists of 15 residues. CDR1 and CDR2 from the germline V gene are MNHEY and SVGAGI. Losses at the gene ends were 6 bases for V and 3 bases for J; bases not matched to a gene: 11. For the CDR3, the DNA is TGTGCCAGCAGGTCAACAGGGGATGGCGTCTACGAGCAGTACTTC. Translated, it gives CASRSTGDGVYEQYF.

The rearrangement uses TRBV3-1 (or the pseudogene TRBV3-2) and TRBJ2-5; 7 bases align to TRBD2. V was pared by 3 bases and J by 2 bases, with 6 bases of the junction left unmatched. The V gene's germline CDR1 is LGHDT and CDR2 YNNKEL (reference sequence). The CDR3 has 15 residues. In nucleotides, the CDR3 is TGTGCCAGCAGCCATCGAGCGGGGACTCAAGAGACCCAGTACTTC. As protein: CASSHRAGTQETQYF.

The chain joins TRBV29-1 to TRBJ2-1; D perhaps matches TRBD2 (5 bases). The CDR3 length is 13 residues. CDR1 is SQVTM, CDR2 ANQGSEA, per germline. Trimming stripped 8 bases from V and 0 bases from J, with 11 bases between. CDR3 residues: CSLGTSSYNEQFF. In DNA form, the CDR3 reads TGCAGCTTGGGAACTAGCTCCTACAATGAGCAGTTCTTC.

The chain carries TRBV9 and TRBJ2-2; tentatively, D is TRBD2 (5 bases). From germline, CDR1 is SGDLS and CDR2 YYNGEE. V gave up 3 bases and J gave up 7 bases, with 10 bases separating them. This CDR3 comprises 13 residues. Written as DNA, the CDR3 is TGTGCCAGCAGCGCGAATGGAGGCGGGGAGCTGTTTTTT. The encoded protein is CASSANGGGELFF. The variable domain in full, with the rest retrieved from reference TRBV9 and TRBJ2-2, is DSGVTQTPKHLITATGQRVTLRCSPRSGDLSVYWYQQSLDQGLQFLIQYYNGEERAKGNILERFSAQQFPDLHSELNLSSLELGDSALYFCASSANGGGELFFGEGSRLTVL.

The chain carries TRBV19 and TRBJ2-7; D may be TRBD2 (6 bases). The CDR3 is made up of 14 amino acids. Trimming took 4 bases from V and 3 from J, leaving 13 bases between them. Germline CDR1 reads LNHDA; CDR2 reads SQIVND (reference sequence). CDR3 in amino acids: CASSSLGGGYEQYF. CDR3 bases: TGTGCCAGTAGTAGCCTGGGGGGAGGCTACGAGCAGTACTTC.

Written as DNA, the CDR3 is TGCAGCGTTGATGGGGGGAATAGGTACGAGCAGTACTTC. This translates into CSVDGGNRYEQYF. The V gene is TRBV29-1, the J gene TRBJ2-7, with D possibly matching TRBD2 (6 bases). V was clipped by 3 bases and J by 4 bases, with 13 bases between them. Germline V gene lookup returns CDR1 SQVTM and CDR2 ANQGSEA. The CDR3 runs 13 residues.

The CDR3 nucleotides are TGTGCCAGCAGCCCAGGTGGGGGGGAGGTTACAGATACGCAGTATTTT. It specifies CASSPGGGEVTDTQYF. This chain joins TRBV7-9 and TRBJ2-3; 7 nucleotides line up with TRBD2. Looked up from germline, CDR1 is SEHNR and CDR2 is FQNEAQ (reference sequence). The CDR3 spans 16 residues. J lost 3 bases, V lost 5 bases, and 11 bases had no gene match.

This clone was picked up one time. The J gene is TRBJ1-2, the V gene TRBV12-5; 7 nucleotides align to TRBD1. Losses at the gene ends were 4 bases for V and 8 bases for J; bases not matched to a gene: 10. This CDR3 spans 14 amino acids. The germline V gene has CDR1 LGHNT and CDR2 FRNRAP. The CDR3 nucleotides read TGTGCTAGTGGTTCTAGGACAGGCCGCGGGGGCTACACCTTC. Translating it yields CASGSRTGRGGYTF. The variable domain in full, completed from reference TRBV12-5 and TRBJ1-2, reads DARVTQTPRHKVTEMGQEVTMRCQPILGHNTVFWYRQTMMQGLELLAYFRNRAPLDDSGMPKDRFSAEMPDATLATLKIQPSEPRDSAVYFCASGSRTGRGGYTFGSGTRLTVV.

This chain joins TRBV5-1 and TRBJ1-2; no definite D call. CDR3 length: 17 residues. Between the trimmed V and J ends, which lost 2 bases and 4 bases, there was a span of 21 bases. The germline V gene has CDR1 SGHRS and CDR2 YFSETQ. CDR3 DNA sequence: TGCGCCAGCAGCTTTTCAACACTTACACGGGTGGCCTATGGCTACACCTTC. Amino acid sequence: CASSFSTLTRVAYGYTF.

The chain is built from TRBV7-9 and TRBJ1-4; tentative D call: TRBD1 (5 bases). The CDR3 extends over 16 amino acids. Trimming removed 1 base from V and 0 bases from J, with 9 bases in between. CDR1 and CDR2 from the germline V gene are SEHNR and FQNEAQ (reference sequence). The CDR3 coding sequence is TGTGCCAGCAGCTTAGAAGGGGCTGCAACTAATGAAAAACTGTTTTTT. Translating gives CASSLEGAATNEKLFF.

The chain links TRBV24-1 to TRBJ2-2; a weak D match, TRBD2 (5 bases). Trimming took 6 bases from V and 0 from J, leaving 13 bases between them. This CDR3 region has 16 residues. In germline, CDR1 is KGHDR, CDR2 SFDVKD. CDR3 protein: CATSSGSPTNTGELFF. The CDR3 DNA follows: TGTGCCACCAGTAGCGGCAGCCCCACGAACACCGGGGAGCTGTTTTTT.

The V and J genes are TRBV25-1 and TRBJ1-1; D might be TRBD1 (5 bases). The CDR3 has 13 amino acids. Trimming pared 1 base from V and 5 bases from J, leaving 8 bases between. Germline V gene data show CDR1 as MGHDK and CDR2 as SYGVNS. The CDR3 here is CASSEWGRTEAFF. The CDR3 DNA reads TGTGCCAGCAGTGAATGGGGCAGGACTGAAGCTTTCTTT.

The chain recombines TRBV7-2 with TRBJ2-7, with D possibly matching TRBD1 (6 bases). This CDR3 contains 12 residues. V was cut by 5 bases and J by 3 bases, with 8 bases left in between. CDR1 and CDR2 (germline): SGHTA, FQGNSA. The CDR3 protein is CASSQGFYEQYF. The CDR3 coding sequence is TGTGCCAGCAGCCAGGGGTTCTACGAGCAGTACTTC.

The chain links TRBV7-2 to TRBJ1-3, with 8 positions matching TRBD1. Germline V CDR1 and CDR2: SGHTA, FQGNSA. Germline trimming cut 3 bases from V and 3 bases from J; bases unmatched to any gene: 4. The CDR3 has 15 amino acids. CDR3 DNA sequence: TGTGCCAGCAGCTTTGGTACAGGGGGTGGAAACACCATATATTTT. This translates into CASSFGTGGGNTIYF.

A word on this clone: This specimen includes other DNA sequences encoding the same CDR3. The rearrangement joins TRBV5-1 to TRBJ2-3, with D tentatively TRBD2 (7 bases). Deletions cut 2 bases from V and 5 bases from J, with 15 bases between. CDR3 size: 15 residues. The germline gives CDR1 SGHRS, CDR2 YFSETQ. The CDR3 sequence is CASSFEGGPEDTQYF. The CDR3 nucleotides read TGCGCCAGCAGCTTTGAGGGGGGGCCTGAAGATACGCAGTATTTT.